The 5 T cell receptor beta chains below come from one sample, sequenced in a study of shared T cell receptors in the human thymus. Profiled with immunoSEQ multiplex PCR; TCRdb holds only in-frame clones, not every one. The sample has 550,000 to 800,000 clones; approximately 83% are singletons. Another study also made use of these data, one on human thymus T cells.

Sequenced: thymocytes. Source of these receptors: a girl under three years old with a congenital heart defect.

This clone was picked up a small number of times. This CDR3 is CASCRRVDEKLFF. CDR3 bases: TGTGCCAGCTGTCGGCGGGTAGATGAAAAACTGTTTTTT. The chain uses TRBV27 and TRBJ1-4; no clear D. The CDR3 has 13 residues. V lost 8 bases, J lost 6 bases, and 13 bases lay in between. CDR1 is MNHEY and CDR2 is SMNVEV in the germline V gene (reference sequence).

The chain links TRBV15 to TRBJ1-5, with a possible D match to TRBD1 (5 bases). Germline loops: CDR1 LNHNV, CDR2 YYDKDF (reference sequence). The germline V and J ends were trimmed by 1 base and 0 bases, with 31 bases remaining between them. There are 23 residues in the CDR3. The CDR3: CATSRVPQRGEDGSAPSNQPQHF. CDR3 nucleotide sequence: TGTGCCACCAGCAGAGTGCCCCAGCGGGGGGAGGACGGAAGTGCGCCTAGCAATCAGCCCCAGCATTTT.

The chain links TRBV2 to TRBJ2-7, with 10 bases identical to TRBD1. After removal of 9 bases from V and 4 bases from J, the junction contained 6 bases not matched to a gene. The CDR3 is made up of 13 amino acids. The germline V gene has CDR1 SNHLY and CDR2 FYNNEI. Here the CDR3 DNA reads TGTGCCAGAGGGACAGGGGAATCATACGAGCAGTACTTC. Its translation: CARGTGESYEQYF.

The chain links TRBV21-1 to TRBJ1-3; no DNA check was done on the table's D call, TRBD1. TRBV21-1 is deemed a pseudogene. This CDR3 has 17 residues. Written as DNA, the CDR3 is TGTGCCAGCAGCAAAGAAGCTGCGCAGGGGATGGGAAACACCATATATTTT. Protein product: CASSKEAAQGMGNTIYF.

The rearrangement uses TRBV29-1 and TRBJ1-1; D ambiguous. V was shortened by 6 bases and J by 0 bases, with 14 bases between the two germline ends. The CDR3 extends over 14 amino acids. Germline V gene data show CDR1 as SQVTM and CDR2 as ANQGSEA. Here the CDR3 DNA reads TGCAGCGTCATTACTAGACTGATGAACACTGAAGCTTTCTTT. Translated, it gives CSVITRLMNTEAFF.